This T cell receptor beta chain appears in the sequencing data of a study of T cell responses to AZD1222 COVID-19 vaccine. Study results and limitations: Clonal diversity may have been underestimated, and the donors were mostly white British, with more females than males. Baseline seropositives among AZD1222 recipients totaled only 5 to 7.

A remark on this clone: Its target is unknown.

V shed 3 bases and J shed 8 bases, with 14 bases lying between them. This CDR3 is 13 amino acids long. Germline V gives CDR1 SGDLS, CDR2 YYNGEE. Second-dose groups at about 4 or about 12 weeks were pooled. Data came from immunoSEQ multiplex PCR; TCRdb stores just in-frame clones and leaves some out. The sample holds under 70,000 clones, roughly 90% seen once. Sequenced material: peripheral blood, taken 28 days after the second AZD1222 dose. The receptor's source is an adult who received the AZD1222 COVID-19 vaccine. V is TRBV9 and J is TRBJ1-2; D unresolved. The CDR3 DNA reads TGTGCCAGCAGCGCCTATTTGGTATCCGGCTACACCTTC. Translation gives CASSAYLVSGYTF.